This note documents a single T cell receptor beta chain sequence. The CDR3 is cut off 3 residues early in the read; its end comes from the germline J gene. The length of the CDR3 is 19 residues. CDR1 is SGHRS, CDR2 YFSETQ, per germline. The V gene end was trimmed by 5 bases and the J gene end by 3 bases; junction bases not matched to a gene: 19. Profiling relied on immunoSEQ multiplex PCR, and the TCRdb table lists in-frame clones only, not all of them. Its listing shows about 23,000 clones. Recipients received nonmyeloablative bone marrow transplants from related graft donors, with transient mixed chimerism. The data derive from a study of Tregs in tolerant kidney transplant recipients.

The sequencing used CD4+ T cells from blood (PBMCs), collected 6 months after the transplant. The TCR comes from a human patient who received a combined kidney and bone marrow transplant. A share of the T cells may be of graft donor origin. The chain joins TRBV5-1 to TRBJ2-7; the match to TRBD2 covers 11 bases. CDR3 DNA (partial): TGCGCCAGCAGGAGAACCGGACTAGCGGGCCCCCAGCTGGACTACGAG. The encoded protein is CASRRTGLAGPQLDYE. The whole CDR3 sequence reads CASRRTGLAGPQLDYEQYF.